This TCR beta chain was captured in a study of T cells in Graves' hyperthyroidism and ophthalmopathy. This clonotype has just one count. Its antigen is currently unknown. V lost 0 bases and J 9 bases, leaving 16 bases between the germline ends. CDR1 and CDR2 (germline): SGDLS, YYNGEE. This CDR3 has 15 amino acids. Patients having uncontrolled infection, another autoimmune disease, pregnancy or lactation were not included. Extraction of PBMCs used 7.5 to 10 ml of fresh peripheral blood. Regions amplified from RNA transcripts were the TCR beta CDR3 regions. A first-round RT-PCR of the TCR CDR3 used the HTBI primer set. TCRdb re-called the multiplex PCR reads with MiXCR, one entry per CDR3 protein. This sample has 550,000 to 800,000 distinct CDR3 sequences, with around 17% found just once. Study results and limitations: Most thyroid clonotypes with frequency above 0.001 were detected in blood. Using 13 V-J features, a model discriminated ophthalmopathy from stable hyperthyroidism.

Specimen: blood. This chain connects TRBV9 to TRBJ2-1; the D gene could be TRBD1 or TRBD2 (5 bases each). This sequence originates from a young man with Graves' hyperthyroidism. CDR3 sequence: CASSVEPSRDPEQFF. Written as DNA, the CDR3 is TGTGCCAGCAGCGTAGAACCTAGCCGGGACCCTGAGCAGTTCTTC.